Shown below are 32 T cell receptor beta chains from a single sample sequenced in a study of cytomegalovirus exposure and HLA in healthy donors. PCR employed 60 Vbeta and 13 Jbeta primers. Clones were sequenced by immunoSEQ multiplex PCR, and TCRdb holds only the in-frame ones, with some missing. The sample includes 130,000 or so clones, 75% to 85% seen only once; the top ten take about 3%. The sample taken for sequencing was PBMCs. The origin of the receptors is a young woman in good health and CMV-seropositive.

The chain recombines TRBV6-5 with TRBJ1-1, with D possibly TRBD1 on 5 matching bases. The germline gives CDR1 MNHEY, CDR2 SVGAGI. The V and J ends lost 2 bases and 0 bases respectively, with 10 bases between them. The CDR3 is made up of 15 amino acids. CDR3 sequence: CASSYGQGMNTEAFF. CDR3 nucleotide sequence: TGTGCCAGCAGTTACGGGCAGGGCATGAACACTGAAGCTTTCTTT.

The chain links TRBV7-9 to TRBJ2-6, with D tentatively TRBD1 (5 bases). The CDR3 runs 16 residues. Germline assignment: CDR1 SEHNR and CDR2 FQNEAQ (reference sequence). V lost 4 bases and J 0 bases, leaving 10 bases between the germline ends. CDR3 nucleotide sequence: TGTGCCAGCAGCTCGACAGAGCTCTCTGGGGCCAACGTCCTGACTTTC. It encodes CASSSTELSGANVLTF.

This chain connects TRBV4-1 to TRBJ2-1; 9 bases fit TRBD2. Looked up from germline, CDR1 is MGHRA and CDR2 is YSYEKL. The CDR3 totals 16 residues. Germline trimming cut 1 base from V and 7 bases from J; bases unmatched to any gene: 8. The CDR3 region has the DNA TGCGCCAGCAGCCAAGTGCGGGGGGGCCGGGGGAATGAGCAGTTCTTC. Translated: CASSQVRGGRGNEQFF.

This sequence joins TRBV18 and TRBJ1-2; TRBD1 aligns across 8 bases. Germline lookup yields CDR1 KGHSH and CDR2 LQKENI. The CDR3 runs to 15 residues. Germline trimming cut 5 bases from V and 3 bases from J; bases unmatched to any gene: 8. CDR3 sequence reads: CASSAGTGPDYGYTF. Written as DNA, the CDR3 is TGTGCCAGCTCAGCAGGGACAGGACCCGACTATGGCTACACCTTC.

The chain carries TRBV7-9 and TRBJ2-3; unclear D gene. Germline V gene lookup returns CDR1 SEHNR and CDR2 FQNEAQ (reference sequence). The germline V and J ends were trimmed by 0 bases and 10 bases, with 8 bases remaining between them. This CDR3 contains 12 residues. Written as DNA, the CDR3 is TGTGCCAGCAGCTTAGCGGCGAGGCCGCAGTATTTT. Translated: CASSLAARPQYF.

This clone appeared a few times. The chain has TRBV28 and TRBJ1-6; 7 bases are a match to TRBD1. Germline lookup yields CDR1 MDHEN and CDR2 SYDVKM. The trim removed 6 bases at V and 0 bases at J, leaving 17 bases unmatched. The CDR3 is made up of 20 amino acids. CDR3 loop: CASSLSGGSLSSSYNSPLHF. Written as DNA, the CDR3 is TGTGCCAGCAGCCTATCAGGGGGGAGTCTCTCGAGCTCCTATAATTCACCCCTCCACTTT.

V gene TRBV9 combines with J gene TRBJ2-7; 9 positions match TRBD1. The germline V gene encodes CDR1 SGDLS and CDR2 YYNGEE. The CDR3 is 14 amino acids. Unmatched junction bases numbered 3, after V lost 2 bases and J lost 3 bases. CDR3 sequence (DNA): TGTGCCAGCAGCGTGGGGACAGGGAACTACGAGCAGTACTTC. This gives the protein CASSVGTGNYEQYF.

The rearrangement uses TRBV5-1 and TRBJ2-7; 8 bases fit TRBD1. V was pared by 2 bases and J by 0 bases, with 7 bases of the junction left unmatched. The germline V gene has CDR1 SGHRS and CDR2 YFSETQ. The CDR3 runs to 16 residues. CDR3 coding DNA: TGCGCCAGCAGCTTACTAGAGACAGGGGACTCCTACGAGCAGTACTTC. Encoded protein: CASSLLETGDSYEQYF.

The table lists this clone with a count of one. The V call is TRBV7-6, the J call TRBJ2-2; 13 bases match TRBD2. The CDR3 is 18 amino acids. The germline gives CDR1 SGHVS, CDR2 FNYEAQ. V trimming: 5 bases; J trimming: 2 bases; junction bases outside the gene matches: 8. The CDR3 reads CASSGRLAGGINTGELFF. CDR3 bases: TGTGCCAGCAGCGGCCGACTAGCGGGGGGAATTAACACCGGGGAGCTGTTTTTT.

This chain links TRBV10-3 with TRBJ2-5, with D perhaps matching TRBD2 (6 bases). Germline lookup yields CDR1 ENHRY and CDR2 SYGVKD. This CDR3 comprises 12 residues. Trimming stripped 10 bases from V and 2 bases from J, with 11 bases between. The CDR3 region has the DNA TGTGCCACCTGGGGGGAGCAAGAGACCCAGTACTTC. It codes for CATWGEQETQYF.

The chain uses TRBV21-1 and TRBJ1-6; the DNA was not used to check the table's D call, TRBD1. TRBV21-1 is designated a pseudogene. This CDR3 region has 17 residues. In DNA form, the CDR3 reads TGTGCCAGCAGCAAAGAGGAGTATGGGACAGGGGATTCACCCCTCCACTTT. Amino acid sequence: CASSKEEYGTGDSPLHF.

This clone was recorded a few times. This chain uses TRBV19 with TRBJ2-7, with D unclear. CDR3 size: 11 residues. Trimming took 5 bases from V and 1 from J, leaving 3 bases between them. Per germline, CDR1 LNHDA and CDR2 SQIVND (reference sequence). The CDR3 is CASSSSYEQYF. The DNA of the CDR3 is TGTGCCAGTAGTTCGTCCTACGAGCAGTACTTC.

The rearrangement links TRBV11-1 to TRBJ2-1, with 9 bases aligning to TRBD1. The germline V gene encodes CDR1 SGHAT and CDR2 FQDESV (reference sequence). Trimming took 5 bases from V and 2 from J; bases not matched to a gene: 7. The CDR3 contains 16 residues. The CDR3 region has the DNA TGTGCCAGCAGCCCGGGACAGGGCCCCACCTACAATGAGCAGTTCTTC. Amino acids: CASSPGQGPTYNEQFF. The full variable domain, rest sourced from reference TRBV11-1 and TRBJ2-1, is EAEVAQSPRYKITEKSQAVAFWCDPISGHATLYWYRQILGQGPELLVQFQDESVVDDSQLPKDRFSAERLKGVDSTLKIQPAELGDSAMYLCASSPGQGPTYNEQFFGPGTRLTVL.

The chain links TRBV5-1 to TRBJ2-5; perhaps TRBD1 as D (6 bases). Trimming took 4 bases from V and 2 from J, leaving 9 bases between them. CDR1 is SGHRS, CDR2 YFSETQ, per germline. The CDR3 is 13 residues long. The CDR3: CASSAGVQETQYF. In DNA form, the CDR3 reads TGCGCCAGCAGCGCAGGGGTACAAGAGACCCAGTACTTC.

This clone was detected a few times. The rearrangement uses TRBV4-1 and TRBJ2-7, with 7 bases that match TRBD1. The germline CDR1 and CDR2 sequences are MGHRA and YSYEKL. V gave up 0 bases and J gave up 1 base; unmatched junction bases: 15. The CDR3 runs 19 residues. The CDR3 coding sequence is TGCGCCAGCAGCCAAGAATTCTTAGTGGGGACAGTGATTTCCTACGAGCAGTACTTC. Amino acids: CASSQEFLVGTVISYEQYF.

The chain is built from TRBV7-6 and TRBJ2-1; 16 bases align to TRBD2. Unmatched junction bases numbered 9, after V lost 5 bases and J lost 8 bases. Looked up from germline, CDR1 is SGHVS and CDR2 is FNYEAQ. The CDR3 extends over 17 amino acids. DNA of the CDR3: TGTGCCAGCAGCCCCGGGACTAGCGGGGGGGCCCGGGATGAGCAGTTCTTC. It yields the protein CASSPGTSGGARDEQFF.

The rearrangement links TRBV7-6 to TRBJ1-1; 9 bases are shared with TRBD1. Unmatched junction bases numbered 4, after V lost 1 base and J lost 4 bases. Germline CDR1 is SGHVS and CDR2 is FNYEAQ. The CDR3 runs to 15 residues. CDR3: CASSLVGTGSTEAFF. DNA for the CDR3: TGTGCCAGCAGCTTAGTCGGGACAGGGAGCACTGAAGCTTTCTTT.

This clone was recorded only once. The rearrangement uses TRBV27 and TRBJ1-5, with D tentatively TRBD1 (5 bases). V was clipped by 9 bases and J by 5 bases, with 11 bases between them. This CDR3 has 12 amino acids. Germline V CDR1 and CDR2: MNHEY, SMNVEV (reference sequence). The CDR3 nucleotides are TGTGCCAGGCGACAGACAGATCAGCCCCAGCATTTT. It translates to CARRQTDQPQHF.

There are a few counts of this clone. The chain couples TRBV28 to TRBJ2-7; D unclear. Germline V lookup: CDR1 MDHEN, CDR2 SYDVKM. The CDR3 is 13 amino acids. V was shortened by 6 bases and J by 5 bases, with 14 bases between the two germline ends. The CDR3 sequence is CASSSASGDEQYF. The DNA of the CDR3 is TGTGCCAGCAGCTCCGCCTCCGGTGACGAGCAGTACTTC.

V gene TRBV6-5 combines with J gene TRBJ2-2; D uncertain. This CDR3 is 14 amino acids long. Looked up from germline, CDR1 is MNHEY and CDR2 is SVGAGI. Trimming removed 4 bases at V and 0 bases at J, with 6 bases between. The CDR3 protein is CASSLSSNTGELFF. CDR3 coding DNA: TGTGCCAGCAGTTTATCCTCGAACACCGGGGAGCTGTTTTTT.

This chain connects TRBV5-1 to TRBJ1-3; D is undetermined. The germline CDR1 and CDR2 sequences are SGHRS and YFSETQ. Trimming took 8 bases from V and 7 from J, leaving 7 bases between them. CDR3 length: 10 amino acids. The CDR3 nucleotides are TGCGCCAGGAGGCAGAACACCATATATTTT. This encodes CARRQNTIYF.

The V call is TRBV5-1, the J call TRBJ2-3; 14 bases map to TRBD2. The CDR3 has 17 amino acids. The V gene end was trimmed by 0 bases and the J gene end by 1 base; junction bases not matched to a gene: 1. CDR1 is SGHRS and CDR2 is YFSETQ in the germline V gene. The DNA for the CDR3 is TGCGCCAGCAGCTTGGGACTAGCGGGGGGGGGCACAGATACGCAGTATTTT. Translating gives CASSLGLAGGGTDTQYF.

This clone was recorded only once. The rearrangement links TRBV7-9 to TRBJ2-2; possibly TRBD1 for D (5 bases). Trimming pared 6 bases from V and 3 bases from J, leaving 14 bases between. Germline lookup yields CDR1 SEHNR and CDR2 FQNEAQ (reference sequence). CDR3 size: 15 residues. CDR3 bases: TGTGCCAGCAGGGTCCTGGGGCCATACACCGGGGAGCTGTTTTTT. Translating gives CASRVLGPYTGELFF. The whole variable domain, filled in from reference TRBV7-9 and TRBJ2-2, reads DTGVSQNPRHKITKRGQNVTFRCDPISEHNRLYWYRQTLGQGPEFLTYFQNEAQLEKSRLLSDRFSAERPKGSFSTLEIQRTEQGDSAMYLCASRVLGPYTGELFFGEGSRLTVL.

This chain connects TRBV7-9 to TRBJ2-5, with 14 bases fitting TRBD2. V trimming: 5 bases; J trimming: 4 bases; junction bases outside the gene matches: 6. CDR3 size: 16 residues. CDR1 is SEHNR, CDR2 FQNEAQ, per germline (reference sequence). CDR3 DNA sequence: TGTGCCAGCAGCACGACTAGCGGGGGGGCCGCAGAGACCCAGTACTTC. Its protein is CASSTTSGGAAETQYF.

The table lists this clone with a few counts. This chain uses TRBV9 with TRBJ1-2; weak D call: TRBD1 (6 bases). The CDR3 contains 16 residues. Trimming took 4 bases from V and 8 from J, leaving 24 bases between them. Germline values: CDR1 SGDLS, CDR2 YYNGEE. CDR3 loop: CASSPRWGHLEEGYTF. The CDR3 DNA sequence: TGTGCCAGCAGCCCCCGTTGGGGACACCTCGAAGAGGGCTACACCTTC.

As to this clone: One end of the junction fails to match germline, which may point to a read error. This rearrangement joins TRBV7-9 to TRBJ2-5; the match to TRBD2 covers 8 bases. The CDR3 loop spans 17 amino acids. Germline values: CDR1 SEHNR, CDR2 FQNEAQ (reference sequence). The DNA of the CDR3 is TGTTCCAGCAGCTTATTAGAGGCGGGGGGCTACCAAGAGACCCAGTACTTC. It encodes CSSSLLEAGGYQETQYF. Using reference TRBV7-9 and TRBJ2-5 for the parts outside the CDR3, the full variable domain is DTGVSQNPRHKITKRGQNVTFRCDPISEHNRLYWYRQTLGQGPEFLTYFQNEAQLEKSRLLSDRFSAERPKGSFSTLEIQRTEQGDSAMYLCSSSLLEAGGYQETQYFGPGTRLLVL.

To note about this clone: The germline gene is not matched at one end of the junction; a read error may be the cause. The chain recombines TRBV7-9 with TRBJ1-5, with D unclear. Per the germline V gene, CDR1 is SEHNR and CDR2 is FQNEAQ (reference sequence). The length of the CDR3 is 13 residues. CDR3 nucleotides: TGTTCCAGCAGCTTAGCAGCGGATCAGCCCCAGCATTTT. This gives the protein CSSSLAADQPQHF.

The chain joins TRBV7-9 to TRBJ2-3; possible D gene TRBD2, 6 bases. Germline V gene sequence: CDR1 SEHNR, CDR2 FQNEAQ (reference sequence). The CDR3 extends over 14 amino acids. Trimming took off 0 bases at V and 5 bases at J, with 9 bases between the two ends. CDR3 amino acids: CASSLAGGRDTQYF. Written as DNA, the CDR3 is TGTGCCAGCAGCTTAGCCGGGGGTAGAGATACGCAGTATTTT.

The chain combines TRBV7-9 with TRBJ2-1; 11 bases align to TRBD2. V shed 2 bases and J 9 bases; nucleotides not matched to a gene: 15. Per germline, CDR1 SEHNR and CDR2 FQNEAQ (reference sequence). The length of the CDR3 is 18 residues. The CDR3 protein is CASSLSVAGGPIASEQFF. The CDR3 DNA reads TGTGCCAGCAGCTTATCAGTAGCGGGGGGGCCAATAGCAAGTGAGCAGTTCTTC.

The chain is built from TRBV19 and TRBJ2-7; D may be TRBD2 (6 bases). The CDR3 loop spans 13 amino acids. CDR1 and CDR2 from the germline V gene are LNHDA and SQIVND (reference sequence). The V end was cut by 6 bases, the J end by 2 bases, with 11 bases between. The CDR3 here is CASRVPGAYEQYF. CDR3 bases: TGTGCCAGTAGAGTACCGGGGGCCTACGAGCAGTACTTC.

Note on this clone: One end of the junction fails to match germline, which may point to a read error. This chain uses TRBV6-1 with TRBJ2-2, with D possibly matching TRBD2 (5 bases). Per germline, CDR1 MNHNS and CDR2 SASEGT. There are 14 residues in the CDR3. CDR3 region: CASSERIGSGELFF. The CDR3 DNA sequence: TGTGCCAGCAGTGAAAGAATAGGCTCCGGGGAGCTATTTTTT.

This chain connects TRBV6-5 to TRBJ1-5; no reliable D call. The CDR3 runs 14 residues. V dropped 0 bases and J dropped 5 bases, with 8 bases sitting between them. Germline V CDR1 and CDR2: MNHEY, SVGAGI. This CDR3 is CASSYSNGDQPQHF. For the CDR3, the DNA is TGTGCCAGCAGTTACTCGAACGGGGATCAGCCCCAGCATTTT.